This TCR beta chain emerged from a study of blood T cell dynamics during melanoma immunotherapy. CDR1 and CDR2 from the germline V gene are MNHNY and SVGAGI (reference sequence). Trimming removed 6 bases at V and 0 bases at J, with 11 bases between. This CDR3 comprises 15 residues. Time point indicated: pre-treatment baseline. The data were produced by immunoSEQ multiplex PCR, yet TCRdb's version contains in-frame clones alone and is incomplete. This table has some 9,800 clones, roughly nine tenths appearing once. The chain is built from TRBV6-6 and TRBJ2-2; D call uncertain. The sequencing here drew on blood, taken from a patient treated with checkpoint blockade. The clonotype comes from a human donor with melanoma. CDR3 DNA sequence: TGTGCCAGCAGATGGTCCGAAACGAACACCGGGGAGCTGTTTTTT. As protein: CASRWSETNTGELFF.